The clone carrying this T cell receptor beta chain was counted between two and nine times. Its antigen remains unknown. CD45RO/CCR7/CD25/CD127/CD95/CD27 separated CD4+ naive, central memory, regulatory and stem cell-like memory cells by sorting. The data stem from a study of beta chain features in type 1 diabetes. Unmatched junction bases numbered 12, after V lost 2 bases and J lost 8 bases. The CDR3 covers 18 residues. The V gene's germline CDR1 is KGHSH and CDR2 LQKENI. The isolated RNA, all of it, was reverse transcribed, so expressed TCRB transcripts were what got sequenced. Produced via immunoSEQ multiplex PCR; TCRdb's table is partial and in-frame only. The sample yields more than 300,000 clones, roughly 12% seen once. Overall study findings and caveats: For Type 1 diabetes patients, all four CD4+ subsets carried TCRB CDR3s that were moderately but significantly shorter. Fewer insertions but more deletions were seen at VDJ junctions in type 1 diabetes patients.

V is TRBV18 and J is TRBJ2-1, with TRBD2 matching over 13 bases. The clonotype was recovered from a woman aged 18 to 35 with type 1 diabetes. The sequencing sample was made of naive CD4+ T cells from blood. CDR3 residues: CASSPVLAGGSVGDEQFF. In nucleotides, the CDR3 is TGTGCCAGCTCACCAGTACTAGCGGGAGGGAGTGTGGGAGATGAGCAGTTCTTC.